This TCR beta chain is from a study of OX40 agonist ivuxolimab in advanced cancers. General study findings and limits: The CD4+ and CD8+ T cells in the blood had expanded clonally by week 6 at 0.1 to 3.0 mg/kg.

This clone was picked up a small number of times. The antigen remains unidentified. V lost 2 bases and J 12 bases, leaving 8 bases between the germline ends. The CDR3 length is 11 residues. Germline-derived CDR1 and CDR2 are MNHEY and SVGAGI. TCRdb keeps only in-frame clones here, not all; method: immunoSEQ multiplex PCR. The sample lists roughly 20,000 clones; roughly 70% were seen once. The V call is TRBV6-5, the J call TRBJ2-1; D is unresolved. The receptor comes from an adult with an advanced solid tumor such as melanoma, head and neck, liver or kidney cancer. The input for sequencing was CD4+ or CD8+ T cells sorted from blood, taken in a trial of the OX40 agonist ivuxolimab. CDR3 DNA: TGTGCCAGCAGTTACGGCAGCGTGCAGTTCTTC. The encoded protein is CASSYGSVQFF.